This T cell receptor (beta chain) originates from a study of OX40 agonist ivuxolimab in advanced cancers. For the study at large: Three patients responded partially, comprising one with hepatocellular carcinoma and two with cutaneous melanoma. Overall study results and limits: CD4+ and CD8+ T cells in blood underwent clonal expansion by week 6 at 0.1 to 3.0 mg/kg. Not determined was the antigen specificity of the expanded peripheral T cells.

Of note for this clone: What it binds is not known.

The repertoire was sequenced with immunoSEQ multiplex PCR; TCRdb's copy has only in-frame clones and lacks some. The data contain approximately 70,000 clones, less than 95% of them singletons. CDR1 is SGDLS and CDR2 is YYNGEE in the germline V gene. The CDR3 is made up of 15 amino acids. V lost 4 bases to trimming and J lost 1 base, with 11 bases between them. The sequence derives from an adult with an advanced solid tumor such as melanoma, head and neck, liver or kidney cancer. The input for sequencing was CD4+ or CD8+ T cells sorted from blood, taken in a trial of the OX40 agonist ivuxolimab. V and J are TRBV9 and TRBJ1-4, with D possibly being TRBD1 (5 bases). CDR3 nucleotides: TGTGCCAGCAGCACCGGGGGTATAACTAATGAAAAACTGTTTTTT. It encodes CASSTGGITNEKLFF.